The TCR beta chain described here comes from a study of type 1 regulatory T cells. Germline lookup yields CDR1 MDHEN and CDR2 SYDVKM. CDR3 length: 13 residues. Trimming left V 6 bases short and J 7 bases short, with 10 bases between. This clonotype was seen more than once but under ten times. Its antigen is unidentified. In TCRdb, the reads were re-called with MiXCR into one record per CDR3 protein. The sample records tens of thousands of distinct CDR3 sequences, roughly two thirds being singletons. Sequenced input: cultured non-Tr1 T cells, either the whole culture or a sorted T cell fraction (not recorded which). The chain carries TRBV28 and TRBJ1-6, with D uncertain. This TCR was recovered from a human donor in good health. The CDR3 reads CASRAGGNSPLHF. The CDR3 region has the DNA TGTGCCAGCAGGGCAGGTGGGAATTCACCCCTCCACTTT.